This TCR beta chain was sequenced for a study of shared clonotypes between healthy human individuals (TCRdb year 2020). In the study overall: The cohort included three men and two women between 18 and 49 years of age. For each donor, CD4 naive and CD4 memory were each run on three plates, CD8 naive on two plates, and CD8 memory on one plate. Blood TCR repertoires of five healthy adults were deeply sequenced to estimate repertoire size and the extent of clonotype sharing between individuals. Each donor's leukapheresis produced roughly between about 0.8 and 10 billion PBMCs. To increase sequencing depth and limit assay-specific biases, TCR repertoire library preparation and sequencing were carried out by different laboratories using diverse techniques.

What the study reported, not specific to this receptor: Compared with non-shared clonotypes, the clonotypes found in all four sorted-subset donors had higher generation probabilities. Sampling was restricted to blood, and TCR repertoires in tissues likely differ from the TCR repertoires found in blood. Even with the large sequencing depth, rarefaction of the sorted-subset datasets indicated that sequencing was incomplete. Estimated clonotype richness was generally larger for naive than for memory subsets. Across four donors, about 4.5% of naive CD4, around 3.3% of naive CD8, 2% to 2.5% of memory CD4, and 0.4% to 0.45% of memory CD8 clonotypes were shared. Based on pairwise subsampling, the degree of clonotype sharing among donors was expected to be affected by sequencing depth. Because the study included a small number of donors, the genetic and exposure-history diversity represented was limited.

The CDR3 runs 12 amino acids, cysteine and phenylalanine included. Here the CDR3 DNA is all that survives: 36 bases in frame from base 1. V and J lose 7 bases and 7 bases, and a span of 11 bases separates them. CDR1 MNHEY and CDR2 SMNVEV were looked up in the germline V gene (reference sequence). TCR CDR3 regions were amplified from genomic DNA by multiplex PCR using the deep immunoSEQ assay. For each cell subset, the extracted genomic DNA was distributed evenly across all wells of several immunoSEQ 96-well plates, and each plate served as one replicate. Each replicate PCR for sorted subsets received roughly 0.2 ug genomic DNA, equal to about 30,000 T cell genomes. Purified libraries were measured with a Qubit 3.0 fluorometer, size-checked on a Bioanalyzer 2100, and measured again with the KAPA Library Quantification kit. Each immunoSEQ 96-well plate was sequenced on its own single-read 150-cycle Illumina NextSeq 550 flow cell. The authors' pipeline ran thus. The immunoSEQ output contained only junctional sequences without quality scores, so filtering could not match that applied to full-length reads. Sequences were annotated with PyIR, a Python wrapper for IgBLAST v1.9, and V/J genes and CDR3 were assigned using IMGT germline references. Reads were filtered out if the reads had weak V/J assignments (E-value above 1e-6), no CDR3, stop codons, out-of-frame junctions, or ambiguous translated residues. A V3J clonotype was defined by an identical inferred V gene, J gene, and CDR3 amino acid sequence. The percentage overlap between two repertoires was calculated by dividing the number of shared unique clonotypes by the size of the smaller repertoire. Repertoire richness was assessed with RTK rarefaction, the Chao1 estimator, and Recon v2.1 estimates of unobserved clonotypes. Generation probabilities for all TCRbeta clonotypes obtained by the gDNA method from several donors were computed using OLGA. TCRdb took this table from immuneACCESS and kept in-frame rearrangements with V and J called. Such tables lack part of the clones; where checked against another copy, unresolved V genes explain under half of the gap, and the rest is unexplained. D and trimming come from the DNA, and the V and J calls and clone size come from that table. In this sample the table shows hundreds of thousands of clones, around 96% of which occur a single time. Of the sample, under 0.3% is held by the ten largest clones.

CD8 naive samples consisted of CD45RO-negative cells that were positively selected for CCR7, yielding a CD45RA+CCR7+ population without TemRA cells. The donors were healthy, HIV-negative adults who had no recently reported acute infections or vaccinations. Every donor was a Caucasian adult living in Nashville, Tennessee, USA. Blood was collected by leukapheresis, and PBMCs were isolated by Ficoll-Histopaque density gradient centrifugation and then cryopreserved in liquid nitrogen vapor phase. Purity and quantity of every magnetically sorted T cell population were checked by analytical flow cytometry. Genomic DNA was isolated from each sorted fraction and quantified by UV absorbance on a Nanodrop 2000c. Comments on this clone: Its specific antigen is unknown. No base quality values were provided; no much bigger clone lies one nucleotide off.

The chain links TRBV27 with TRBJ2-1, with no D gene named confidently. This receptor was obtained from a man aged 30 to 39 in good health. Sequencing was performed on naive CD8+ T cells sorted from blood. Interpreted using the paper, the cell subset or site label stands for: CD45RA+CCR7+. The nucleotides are TGTGCCAGCAATGGGTTTCGGAATGAGCAGTTCTTC. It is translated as CASNGFRNEQFF.